The 23 T cell receptor beta chains reported below all come from one sample, sequenced in a study of OX40 agonist ivuxolimab in advanced cancers. The table came from immunoSEQ multiplex PCR; TCRdb's copy has only in-frame clones and leaves some out. The repertoire holds about 62,000 clones, approximately 80% seen once, with 2.4% in the top ten. The sample in question was CD4+ or CD8+ T cells sorted from blood, obtained in a trial of the OX40 agonist ivuxolimab. The receptors were sampled from an adult with an advanced solid tumor such as melanoma, head and neck, liver or kidney cancer.

This sequence joins TRBV28 and TRBJ2-6; a possible D gene is TRBD1 (5 bases). Germline CDR1 MDHEN, CDR2 SYDVKM. There are 20 residues in the CDR3. Between the trimmed V and J ends, which lost 2 bases and 0 bases, there was a span of 20 bases. The CDR3: CASSLPQTSTVGSGANVLTF. The CDR3 nucleotides read TGTGCCAGCAGTTTACCCCAAACATCGACAGTAGGCTCTGGGGCCAACGTCCTGACTTTC.

This chain links TRBV19 with TRBJ1-2; D is possibly TRBD1 (5 bases). The CDR3 loop spans 19 amino acids. The germline V gene has CDR1 LNHDA and CDR2 SQIVND (reference sequence). V lost 7 bases and J lost 0, with 27 bases in between. The CDR3 spells CASTIWGRDPANPNYGYTF. CDR3 nucleotide sequence: TGTGCCAGTACCATATGGGGTCGGGACCCAGCAAATCCTAACTATGGCTACACCTTC.

V usage is TRBV4-3 and J usage is TRBJ2-5; no clear D gene. CDR3 length: 11 residues. Per germline, CDR1 LGHNA and CDR2 YSLEER. Trimming pared 6 bases from V and 4 bases from J, leaving 6 bases between. The CDR3 loop reads CASRLGETQYF. CDR3 coding DNA: TGCGCCAGCAGGCTAGGAGAGACCCAGTACTTC.

The V gene is TRBV2, the J gene TRBJ1-1; D uncertain. Germline assignment: CDR1 SNHLY and CDR2 FYNNEI. This CDR3 is built from 13 residues. Trimming took 8 bases from V and 0 from J, leaving 10 bases between them. CDR3 bases: TGTGCCAGCGGAAACGGTTTGAACACTGAAGCTTTCTTT. Protein product: CASGNGLNTEAFF.

The chain's CDR3 is CASSNYRDRVYGNTIYF. For the CDR3, the DNA is TGTGCCAGCAGCAACTACCGGGACAGGGTGTACGGAAACACCATATATTTT. The V gene is TRBV14, the J gene TRBJ1-3; TRBD1 agrees at 9 bases. J lost 4 bases, V lost 5 bases, and 12 bases had no gene match. The length of the CDR3 is 17 residues. The germline V gene encodes CDR1 SGHDN and CDR2 FVKESK. Together with reference TRBV14 and TRBJ1-3, the CDR3 gives the full variable domain: EAGVTQFPSHSVIEKGQTVTLRCDPISGHDNLYWYRRVMGKEIKFLLHFVKESKQDESGMPNNRFLAERTGGTYSTLKVQPAELEDSGVYFCASSNYRDRVYGNTIYFGEGSWLTVV.

The chain uses TRBV9 and TRBJ2-1; 15 nucleotides line up with TRBD2. Germline lookup yields CDR1 SGDLS and CDR2 YYNGEE. The V segment lost 4 bases and the J segment 6 bases; nucleotides outside the gene matches: 5. The CDR3 runs to 16 residues. In DNA form, the CDR3 reads TGTGCCAGCAGCCCACCGGGACTAGCGGGGGGCAATGAGCAGTTCTTC. Its translation: CASSPPGLAGGNEQFF. Complete variable domain (other parts from reference TRBV9 and TRBJ2-1): DSGVTQTPKHLITATGQRVTLRCSPRSGDLSVYWYQQSLDQGLQFLIQYYNGEERAKGNILERFSAQQFPDLHSELNLSSLELGDSALYFCASSPPGLAGGNEQFFGPGTRLTVL.

V usage is TRBV18 and J usage is TRBJ1-1, with no clear D. V was clipped by 2 bases and J by 3 bases, with 10 bases between them. Germline V gene lookup returns CDR1 KGHSH and CDR2 LQKENI. The CDR3 is 14 amino acids. The CDR3 reads CASSPSPRDTEAFF. The CDR3 nucleotides are TGTGCCAGCTCACCATCACCACGGGACACTGAAGCTTTCTTT.

J is TRBJ2-1 and V is TRBV18; 10 bases are shared with TRBD1. V lost 6 bases, J lost 9 bases, and 8 bases stayed unmatched. The CDR3 covers 14 residues. The germline V gene has CDR1 KGHSH and CDR2 LQKENI. CDR3 loop: CASSPGQGIGEQFF. DNA for the CDR3: TGTGCCAGCTCTCCGGGACAGGGGATAGGTGAGCAGTTCTTC. Combining the CDR3 with reference TRBV18 and TRBJ2-1 gives the whole variable domain NAGVMQNPRHLVRRRGQEARLRCSPMKGHSHVYWYRQLPEEGLKFMVYLQKENIIDESGMPKERFSAEFPKEGPSILRIQQVVRGDSAAYFCASSPGQGIGEQFFGPGTRLTVL.

The chain carries TRBV27 and TRBJ1-4, with D tentatively TRBD1 (6 bases). With 5 bases removed from V and 0 bases from J, the gap between germline ends came to 10 bases. Germline V CDR1 and CDR2: MNHEY, SMNVEV (reference sequence). The CDR3 contains 15 residues. In DNA form, the CDR3 reads TGTGCCAGCAGTCCACAGGGTGCAACTAATGAAAAACTGTTTTTT. It specifies CASSPQGATNEKLFF.

V and J are TRBV7-2 and TRBJ1-4, with D possibly matching TRBD1 (5 bases). Germline CDR1 reads SGHTA; CDR2 reads FQGNSA. V lost 4 bases to trimming and J lost 4 bases, with 13 bases between them. The CDR3 consists of 15 residues. For the CDR3, the DNA is TGTGCCAGCAGCTCACAAACAGGTGGTAATGAAAAACTGTTTTTT. Protein product: CASSSQTGGNEKLFF. Variable domain in full (rest from reference TRBV7-2 and TRBJ1-4): GAGVSQSPSNKVTEKGKDVELRCDPISGHTALYWYRQSLGQGLEFLIYFQGNSAPDKSGLPSDRFSAERTGGSVSTLTIQRTQQEDSAVYLCASSSQTGGNEKLFFGSGTQLSVL.

This clone was seen a single time. The chain joins TRBV5-1 to TRBJ1-2, with D possibly matching TRBD1 (6 bases). Germline CDR1 SGHRS, CDR2 YFSETQ. CDR3 length: 15 residues. Deletions cut 5 bases from V and 5 bases from J, with 19 bases between. CDR3 region: CASSLSGGEVYGYTF. CDR3 DNA sequence: TGCGCCAGCAGTTTATCGGGGGGCGAAGTTTATGGCTACACCTTC.

V usage is TRBV6-1 and J usage is TRBJ1-2, with TRBD1 matching 7 bases. Germline CDR1 reads MNHNS; CDR2 reads SASEGT. The ends lost 4 bases at V and 8 bases at J; junction bases unmatched: 7. The CDR3 is 13 amino acids. The CDR3 loop reads CASSALQGGGYTF. DNA for the CDR3: TGTGCCAGCAGTGCCCTTCAGGGGGGAGGCTACACCTTC.

This clone appeared once. The rearrangement links TRBV7-9 to TRBJ2-7, with 10 bases that match TRBD1. The CDR3 is 15 amino acids. Germline CDR1 reads SEHNR; CDR2 reads FQNEAQ (reference sequence). The junction had 7 bases not matched to a gene; V was cut back by 3 bases and J by 5 bases. CDR3 protein: CASSFRTGGRHEQYF. Here the CDR3 DNA reads TGTGCCAGCAGCTTTAGGACAGGGGGTCGTCACGAGCAGTACTTC.

V is TRBV27 and J is TRBJ2-2; D is undetermined. CDR1 is MNHEY, CDR2 SMNVEV, per germline (reference sequence). The CDR3 is made up of 14 amino acids. V was shortened by 0 bases and J by 5 bases, with 7 bases between the two germline ends. The CDR3 sequence: CASSLSVGTGELFF. CDR3 DNA sequence: TGTGCCAGCAGTTTATCTGTTGGGACCGGGGAGCTGTTTTTT.

The chain combines TRBV13 with TRBJ1-6, with TRBD1 matching over 9 bases. CDR1 is PRHDT and CDR2 is FYEKMQ in the germline V gene (reference sequence). Losses at the gene ends were 5 bases for V and 7 bases for J; bases not matched to a gene: 9. The CDR3 has 16 residues. CDR3 loop: CASSRGAGTGNSPLHF. Written as DNA, the CDR3 is TGTGCCAGCAGCCGGGGGGCCGGGACAGGGAATTCACCCCTCCACTTT.

This clone was observed a single time. The chain links TRBV7-2 to TRBJ2-2; D ambiguous. Between the trimmed V and J ends, which lost 1 base and 2 bases, there was a span of 8 bases. CDR1 SGHTA and CDR2 FQGNSA come from the germline V gene. The CDR3 is 15 residues long. The CDR3 is CASSLVTQNTGELFF. CDR3 nucleotide sequence: TGTGCCAGCAGCTTAGTGACACAAAACACCGGGGAGCTGTTTTTT.

This clone occurred a few times. This chain uses TRBV5-1 with TRBJ1-1; D not certain. CDR1 is SGHRS and CDR2 is YFSETQ in the germline V gene. The CDR3 runs 17 residues. The germline V and J ends were trimmed by 4 bases and 3 bases, with 22 bases remaining between them. As DNA, the CDR3 is TGCGCCAGCAGCCTCGACCCAAGAGTGAGAGGCCACACTGAAGCTTTCTTT. This encodes CASSLDPRVRGHTEAFF.

This clone has more than one count but fewer than ten. The J gene is TRBJ2-1, the V gene TRBV6-1; 10 nucleotides line up with TRBD2. The CDR3 runs to 14 residues. Germline V CDR1 and CDR2: MNHNS, SASEGT. J was trimmed by 5 bases and V by 9 bases; bases with no gene match: 7. CDR3 DNA: TGTGCCAGTGAGCGGGGGGGCCTCAACAATGAGCAGTTCTTC. It yields the protein CASERGGLNNEQFF.

The V call is TRBV9, the J call TRBJ2-1; 15 nucleotides match TRBD2. The CDR3 spans 16 residues. With 2 bases clipped from V and 9 bases from J, the junction kept 6 bases outside the gene matches. Germline assignment: CDR1 SGDLS and CDR2 YYNGEE. The CDR3 DNA is TGTGCCAGCAGCGTTGCCCCGGGACTAGCGGGGGGTGAGCAGTTCTTC. Protein sequence: CASSVAPGLAGGEQFF.

This sequence joins TRBV2 and TRBJ1-3; D might be TRBD1 (5 bases). Trimming took 6 bases from V and 0 from J, leaving 9 bases between them. The V gene's germline CDR1 is SNHLY and CDR2 FYNNEI. The CDR3 length is 14 residues. As DNA, the CDR3 is TGTGCCAGCAGCCTTCAGGGCTCTGGAAACACCATATATTTT. This sequence encodes CASSLQGSGNTIYF.

This clone was found once. The rearrangement joins TRBV27 to TRBJ1-2; D uncertain. The CDR3 length is 15 residues. The V end was cut by 6 bases, the J end by 0 bases, with 14 bases between. Germline CDR1 is MNHEY and CDR2 is SMNVEV (reference sequence). The CDR3 loop reads CASRMTESSNYGYTF. The CDR3 coding sequence is TGTGCCAGCAGAATGACGGAATCATCTAACTATGGCTACACCTTC.

The chain links TRBV2 to TRBJ1-5, with 7 bases that match TRBD1. This CDR3 region has 13 residues. Germline V gene sequence: CDR1 SNHLY, CDR2 FYNNEI. J was trimmed by 6 bases and V by 7 bases; bases with no gene match: 6. CDR3 DNA sequence: TGTGCCAGCACAGGGGGGTTAAGTCAGCCCCAGCATTTT. It translates to CASTGGLSQPQHF.

The chain employs TRBV19 and TRBJ2-1; tentatively, D is TRBD1 or TRBD2 (5 bases each). V gave up 8 bases and J gave up 5 bases, with 22 bases separating them. The CDR3 has 16 residues. Looked up from germline, CDR1 is LNHDA and CDR2 is SQIVND (reference sequence). The CDR3 DNA is TGTGCCAGTGGGGGTGGTCGGACGGACGTCCACAATGAGCAGTTCTTC. As protein: CASGGGRTDVHNEQFF.